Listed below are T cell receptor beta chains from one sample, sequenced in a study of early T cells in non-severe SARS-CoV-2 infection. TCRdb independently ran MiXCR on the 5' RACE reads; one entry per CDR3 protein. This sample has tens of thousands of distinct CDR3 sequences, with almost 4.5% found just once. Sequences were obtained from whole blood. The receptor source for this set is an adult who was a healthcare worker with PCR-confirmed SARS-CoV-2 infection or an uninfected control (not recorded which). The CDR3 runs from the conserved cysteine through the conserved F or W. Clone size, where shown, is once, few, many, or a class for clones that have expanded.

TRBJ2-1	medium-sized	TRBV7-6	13	CASSLAQRNEQFF
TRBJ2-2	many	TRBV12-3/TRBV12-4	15	CASSRTGATPGELFF
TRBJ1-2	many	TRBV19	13	CASSTTAGYGYTF
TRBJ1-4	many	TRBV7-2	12	CASSLHSEKLFF
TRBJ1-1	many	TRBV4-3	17	CASSQDLGQLPNTEAFF
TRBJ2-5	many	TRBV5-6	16	CASSLRPMGSQETQYF
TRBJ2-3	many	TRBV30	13	CASGGGSTDTQYF
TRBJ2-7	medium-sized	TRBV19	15	CASSIGQGASYEQYF
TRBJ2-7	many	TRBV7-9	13	CASSLAGSHEQYF
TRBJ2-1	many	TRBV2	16	CASSVAGTSTYNEQFF
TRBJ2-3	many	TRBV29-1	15	CSVEGGHVRTDTQYF
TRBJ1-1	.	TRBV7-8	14	CASSLVAPNTEAFF
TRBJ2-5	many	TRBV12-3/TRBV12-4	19	CASSLARTSGGPLQETQYF
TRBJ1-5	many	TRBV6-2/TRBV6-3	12	CASSSVGLGWHF
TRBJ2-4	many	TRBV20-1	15	CSARVVRGGPWIQYF
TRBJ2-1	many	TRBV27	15	CASSTSGPFYNEQFF
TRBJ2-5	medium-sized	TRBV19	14	CASNRGGAAETQYF
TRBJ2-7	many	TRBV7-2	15	CASSLGGGGAWEQYF
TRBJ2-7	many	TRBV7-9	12	CASSPKLDEQYF
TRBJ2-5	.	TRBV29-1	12	CSGTGLQETQYF
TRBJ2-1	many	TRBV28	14	CASSSTGFTNEQFF
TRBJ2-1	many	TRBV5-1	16	CASSPASGVSYNEQFF
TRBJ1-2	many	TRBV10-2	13	CASSDNSLYGYTF
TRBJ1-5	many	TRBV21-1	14	CASSNQGKTEPQHF
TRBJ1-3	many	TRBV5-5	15	CASSLALGSGNTIYF
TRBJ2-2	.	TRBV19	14	CATRTSGYTGELFF
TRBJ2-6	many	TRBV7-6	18	CASSLRQLVSSGANVLTF
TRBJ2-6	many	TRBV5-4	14	CASSFGSGANVLTF
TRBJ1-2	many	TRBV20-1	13	CSASGDRGMGYTF
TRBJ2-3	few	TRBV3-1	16	CAGSTGLAGGRDTQYF
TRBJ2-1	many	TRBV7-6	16	CASSLGGGRSYNEQFF
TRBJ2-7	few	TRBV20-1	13	CSAVDRTAYEQYF